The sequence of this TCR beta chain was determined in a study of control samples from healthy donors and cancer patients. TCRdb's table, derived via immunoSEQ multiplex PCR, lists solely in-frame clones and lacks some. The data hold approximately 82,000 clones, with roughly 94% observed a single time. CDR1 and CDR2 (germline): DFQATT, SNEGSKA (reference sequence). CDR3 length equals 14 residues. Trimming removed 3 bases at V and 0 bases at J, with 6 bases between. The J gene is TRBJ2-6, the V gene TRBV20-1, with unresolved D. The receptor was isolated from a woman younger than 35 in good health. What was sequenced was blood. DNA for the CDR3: TGCAGTGCTAGTCCCCTCTCTGGGGCCAACGTCCTGACTTTC. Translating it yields CSASPLSGANVLTF.